This T cell receptor (beta chain) was identified in a study of somatic mutations in cytotoxic T cells in rheumatoid arthritis. Profiled with immunoSEQ multiplex PCR; TCRdb holds only in-frame clones, not every one. Found here are approximately 20,000 clones, roughly 82% of them singletons; the top ten hold about 10%. This clone was seen only once. There are 13 residues in the CDR3. Between the trimmed V and J ends, which lost 7 bases and 0 bases, there was a span of 8 bases. Germline V gene data show CDR1 as MDHEN and CDR2 as SYDVKM. The sample taken for sequencing was CD8+ T cells sorted from blood. The source is a woman in her fifties or sixties in good health. The genes are TRBV28 and TRBJ2-3, with D perhaps being TRBD1 or TRBD2 (5 bases each). The CDR3 protein is CASTGRSTDTQYF. CDR3 in DNA: TGTGCCAGCACGGGACGGAGCACAGATACGCAGTATTTT.